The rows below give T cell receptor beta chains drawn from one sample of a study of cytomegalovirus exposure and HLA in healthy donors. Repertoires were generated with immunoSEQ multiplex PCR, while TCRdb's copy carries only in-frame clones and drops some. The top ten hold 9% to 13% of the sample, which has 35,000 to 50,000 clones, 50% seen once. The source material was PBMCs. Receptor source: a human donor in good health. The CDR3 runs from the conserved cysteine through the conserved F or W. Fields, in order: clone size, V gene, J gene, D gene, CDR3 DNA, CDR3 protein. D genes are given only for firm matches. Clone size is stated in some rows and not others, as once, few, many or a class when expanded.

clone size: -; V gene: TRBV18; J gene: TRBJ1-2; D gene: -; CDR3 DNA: TGTGCCAGCTCACCACCCGGGACTTTCTATGGCTACACCTTC; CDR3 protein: CASSPPGTFYGYTF
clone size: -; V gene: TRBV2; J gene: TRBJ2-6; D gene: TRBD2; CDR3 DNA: TGTGCCAGCAGAAGGGAGGGCTACGGGGCCAACGTCCTGACTTTC; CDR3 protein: CASRREGYGANVLTF
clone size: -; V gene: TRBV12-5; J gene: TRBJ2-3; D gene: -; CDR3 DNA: TGTGCTAGTGGTTTGAGGGGTCCGGGACACCGGAGCACAGATACGCAGTATTTT; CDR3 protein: CASGLRGPGHRSTDTQYF
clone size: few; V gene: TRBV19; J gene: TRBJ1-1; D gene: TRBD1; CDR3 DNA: TGTGCCAGTAGTGAAAGACAGGGGATGAACACTGAAGCTTTCTTT; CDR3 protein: CASSERQGMNTEAFF
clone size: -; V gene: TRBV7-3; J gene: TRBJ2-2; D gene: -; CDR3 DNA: TGTGCCAGCAGCTTATCAGGGGACACCGGGGAGCTGTTTTTT; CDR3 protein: CASSLSGDTGELFF
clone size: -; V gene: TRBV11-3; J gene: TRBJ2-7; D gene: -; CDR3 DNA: TGTGCCAGCAGCTCCATTATCCCAATAATACCCCTAACTGTAGTCTACGAGCAGTACTTC; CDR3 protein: CASSSIIPIIPLTVVYEQYF
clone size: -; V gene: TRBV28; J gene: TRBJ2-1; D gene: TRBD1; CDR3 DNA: TGTGCCAGCAGTTTTCCCGACAGGGACTACAATGAGCAGTTCTTC; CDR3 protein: CASSFPDRDYNEQFF
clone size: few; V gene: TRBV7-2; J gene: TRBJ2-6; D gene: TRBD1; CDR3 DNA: TGTGCCAGCAGCTTATCAGGGGGACCCTCTGGGGCCAACGTCCTGACTTTC; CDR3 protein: CASSLSGGPSGANVLTF
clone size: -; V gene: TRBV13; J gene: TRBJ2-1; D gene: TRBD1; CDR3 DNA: TGTGCCAGCAGCGTGGACAGGGGTAATGAGCAGTTCTTC; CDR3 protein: CASSVDRGNEQFF
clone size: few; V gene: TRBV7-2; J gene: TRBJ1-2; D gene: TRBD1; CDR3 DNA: TGTGCCAGCAGCTTAGGGGTGATACAGGGGGCAGGCGGCTACACCTTC; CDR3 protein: CASSLGVIQGAGGYTF
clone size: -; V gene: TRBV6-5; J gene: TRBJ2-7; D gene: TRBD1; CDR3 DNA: TGTGCCAGCAGGGTTTGGGAGACAGGGCCCTACGAGCAGTACTTC; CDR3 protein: CASRVWETGPYEQYF
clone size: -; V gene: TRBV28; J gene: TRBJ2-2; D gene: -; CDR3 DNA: TGTGCCAGCATGAGCGGCAACACCGGGGAGCTGTTTTTT; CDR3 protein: CASMSGNTGELFF
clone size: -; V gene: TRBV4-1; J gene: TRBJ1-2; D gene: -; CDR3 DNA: TGCGCCAGCAGCCAAGGTCAGGTTGGAGGGTATGGCTACACCTTC; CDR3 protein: CASSQGQVGGYGYTF
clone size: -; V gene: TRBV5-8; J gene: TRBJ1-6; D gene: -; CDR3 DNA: TGTGCCAGCAGCTTGGGAGGGAGCTCCTATAATTCACCCCTCCACTTT; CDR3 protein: CASSLGGSSYNSPLHF
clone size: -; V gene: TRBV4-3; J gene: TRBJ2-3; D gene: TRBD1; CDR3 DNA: TGCGCCAGCAGCGGGCAGGGGGCTACAGATACGCAGTATTTT; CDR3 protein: CASSGQGATDTQYF
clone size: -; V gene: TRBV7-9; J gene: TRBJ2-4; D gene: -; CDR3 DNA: TGTGCCAGCAGCGGAGTTACAGCCAAAAACATTCAGTACTTC; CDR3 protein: CASSGVTAKNIQYF
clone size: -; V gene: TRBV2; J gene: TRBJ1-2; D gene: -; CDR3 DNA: TGTGCCAGCAGTGAAGCGTCGGTCTACACCTTC; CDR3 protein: CASSEASVYTF
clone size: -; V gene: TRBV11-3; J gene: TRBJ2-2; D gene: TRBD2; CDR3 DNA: TGTGCCAGCAGCTTCGGGAGGGCTCACGGGGAGCTGTTTTTT; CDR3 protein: CASSFGRAHGELFF
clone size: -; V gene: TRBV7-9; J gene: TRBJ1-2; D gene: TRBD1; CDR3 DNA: TGTGCCAGCAGCTTCCCGGACAGGGGTGACTATGGCTACACCTTC; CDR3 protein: CASSFPDRGDYGYTF
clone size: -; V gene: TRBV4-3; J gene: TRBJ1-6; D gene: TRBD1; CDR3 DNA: TGCGCCAGCAGCCAAGAGCTCCGGGACAGTTTTAGCTCCTATAATTCACCCCTCCACTTT; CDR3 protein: CASSQELRDSFSSYNSPLHF
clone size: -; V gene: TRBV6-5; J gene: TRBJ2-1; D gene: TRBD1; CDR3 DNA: TGTGCCAGTAGCAAGGGACAGGGGAGTTTCGATGAGCAGTTCTTC; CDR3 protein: CASSKGQGSFDEQFF
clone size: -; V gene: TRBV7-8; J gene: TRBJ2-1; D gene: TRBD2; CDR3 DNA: TGTGCCAGCAGCTTAGGGGGACTAGCGCTATACAATGAGCAGTTCTTC; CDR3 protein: CASSLGGLALYNEQFF
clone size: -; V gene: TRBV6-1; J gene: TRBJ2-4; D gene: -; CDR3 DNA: TGTGCCAGCAGTGACCCCCGGGCGGGGGCATGGGGGGACATTCAGTACTTC; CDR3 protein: CASSDPRAGAWGDIQYF
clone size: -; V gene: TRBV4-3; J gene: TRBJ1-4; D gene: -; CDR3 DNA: TGCGCCAGCAGCCAAGACAGGCCCACTAATGAAAAACTGTTTTTT; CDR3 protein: CASSQDRPTNEKLFF
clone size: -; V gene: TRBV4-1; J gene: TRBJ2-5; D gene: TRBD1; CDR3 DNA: TGCGCCAGCAGCCGACAGGGGAGGACGGAGACCCAGTACTTC; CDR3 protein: CASSRQGRTETQYF
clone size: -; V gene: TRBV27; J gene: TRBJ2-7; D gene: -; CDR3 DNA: TGTGCCAGCAAAAAGGAGCCTGCATCCTACGAGCAGTACTTC; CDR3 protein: CASKKEPASYEQYF
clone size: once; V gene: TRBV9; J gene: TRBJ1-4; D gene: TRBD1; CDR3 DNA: TGTGCCAGCAGCGGGAAGACAGGGGATAATGAAAAACTGTTTTTT; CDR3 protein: CASSGKTGDNEKLFF
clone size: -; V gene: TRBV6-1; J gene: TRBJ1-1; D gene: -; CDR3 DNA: TGTGCCGATCACCAGGCAGTTACAGGGACTGAAGCTTTCTTT; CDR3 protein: CADHQAVTGTEAFF
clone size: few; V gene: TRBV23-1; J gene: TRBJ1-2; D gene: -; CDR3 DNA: TGCGCCAGCAGTCAATCGGCACAGCCCTATGGCTACACCTTC; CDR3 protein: CASSQSAQPYGYTF
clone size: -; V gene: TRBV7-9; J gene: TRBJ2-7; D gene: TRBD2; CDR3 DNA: TGTGCCAGCAGCTACGGACTAGCGGGAGTCTCCTACGAGCAGTACTTC; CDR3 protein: CASSYGLAGVSYEQYF
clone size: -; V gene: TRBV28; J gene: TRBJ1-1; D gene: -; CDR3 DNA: TGTGCCAGCAGATCACCTGATCAGGGGAACACTGAAGCTTTCTTT; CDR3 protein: CASRSPDQGNTEAFF
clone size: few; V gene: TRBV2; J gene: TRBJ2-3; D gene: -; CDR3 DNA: TGTGCCAGCAGTGAAGAAGCGGGCTCCACAGATACGCAGTATTTT; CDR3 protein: CASSEEAGSTDTQYF
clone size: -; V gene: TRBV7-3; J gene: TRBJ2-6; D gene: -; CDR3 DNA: TGTGCCAGCAGCCCCATCGCAGGGCCTGGGGCCAACGTCCTGACTTTC; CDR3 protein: CASSPIAGPGANVLTF
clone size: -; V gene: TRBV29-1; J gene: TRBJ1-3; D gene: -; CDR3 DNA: TGCAGCGTTGCCAAATCCGGAGGGAACACCATATATTTT; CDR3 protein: CSVAKSGGNTIYF
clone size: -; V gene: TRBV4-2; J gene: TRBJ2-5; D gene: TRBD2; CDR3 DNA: TGTGCCAGCAGCCAAGCTAGCGGGGGGTTTGGAGAGACCCAGTACTTC; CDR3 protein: CASSQASGGFGETQYF
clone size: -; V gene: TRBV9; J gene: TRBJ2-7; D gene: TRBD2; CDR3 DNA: TGTGCCAGCAGCGCGGGGGGGCCGACTGGCTCCTACGAGCAGTACTTC; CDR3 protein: CASSAGGPTGSYEQYF
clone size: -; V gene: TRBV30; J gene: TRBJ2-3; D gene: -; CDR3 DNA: TGTGCCTGGGCGGGACCCAGCACAGATACGCAGTATTTT; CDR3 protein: CAWAGPSTDTQYF
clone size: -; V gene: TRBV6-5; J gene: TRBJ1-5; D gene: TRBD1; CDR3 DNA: TGTGCCAGCAGTTACGGGACAGGAGTCAATCAGCCCCAGCATTTT; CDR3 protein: CASSYGTGVNQPQHF
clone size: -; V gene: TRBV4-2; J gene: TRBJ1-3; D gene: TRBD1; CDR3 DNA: TGTGCCAGCAGCCTAGGACAGGGATGGGACTCTGGAAACACCATATATTTT; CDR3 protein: CASSLGQGWDSGNTIYF
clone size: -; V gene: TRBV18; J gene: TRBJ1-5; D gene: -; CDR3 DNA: TGTGCCAGCTCAAATTCGATACAGAGCTATCCCAATCAGCCCCAGCATTTT; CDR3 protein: CASSNSIQSYPNQPQHF
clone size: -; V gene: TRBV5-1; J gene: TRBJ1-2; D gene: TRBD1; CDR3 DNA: TGCGCCAGCAGCCCAGGGGGCGGCTATGGCTACACCTTC; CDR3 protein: CASSPGGGYGYTF
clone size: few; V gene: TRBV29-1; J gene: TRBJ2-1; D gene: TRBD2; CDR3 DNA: TGCAGCGTTAGGCGGGGGGGAGGGAATGAGCAGTTCTTC; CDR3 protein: CSVRRGGGNEQFF
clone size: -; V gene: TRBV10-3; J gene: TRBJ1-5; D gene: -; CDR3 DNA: TGTGCCATCAGTTTGGGGGGGAGCAATCAGCCCCAGCATTTT; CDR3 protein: CAISLGGSNQPQHF
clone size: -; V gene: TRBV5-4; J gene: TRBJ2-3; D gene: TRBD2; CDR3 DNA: TGTGCCAGCAGCTTGGTTAGCGGGGGGACGGGGACGCAGTATTTT; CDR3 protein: CASSLVSGGTGTQYF
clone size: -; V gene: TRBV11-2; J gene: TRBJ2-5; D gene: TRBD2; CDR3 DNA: TGTGCCAGCAGCTTAGGGGTGACTAGCGGCTTTCAAGAGACCCAGTACTTC; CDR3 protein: CASSLGVTSGFQETQYF
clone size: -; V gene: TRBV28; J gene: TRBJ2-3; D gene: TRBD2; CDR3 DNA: TGTGCCTGGGCGACTAGCGGGGGGATTCGAGATACGCAGTATTTT; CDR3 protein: CAWATSGGIRDTQYF
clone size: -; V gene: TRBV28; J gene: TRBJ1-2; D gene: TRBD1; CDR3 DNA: TGTGCCACCCGACAGGGGGGGGACTATGGCTACACCTTC; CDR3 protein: CATRQGGDYGYTF
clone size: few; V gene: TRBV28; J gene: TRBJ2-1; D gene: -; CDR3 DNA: TGTGCCAGCACAAGTTTTGGCGGGGCGTGGAATGAGCAGTTCTTC; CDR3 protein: CASTSFGGAWNEQFF
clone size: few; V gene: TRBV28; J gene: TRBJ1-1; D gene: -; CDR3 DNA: TGTGCCAGCAGTACCCCGGGACATTTCACTGAAGCTTTCTTT; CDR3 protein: CASSTPGHFTEAFF
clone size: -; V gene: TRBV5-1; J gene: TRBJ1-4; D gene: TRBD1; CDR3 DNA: TGCGCCAGCAGCCGGCGGACAGGGGCGACCCCAACTAATGAAAAACTGTTTTTT; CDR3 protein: CASSRRTGATPTNEKLFF